This TCR beta chain came from a study of OX40 agonist ivuxolimab in advanced cancers. In the study overall: Patients received the agonistic anti-OX40 (CD134) antibody ivuxolimab. The study enrolled dose-escalation patients with hepatocellular carcinoma, melanoma, renal cell or head and neck cancer. Three patients got partial responses; one had hepatocellular carcinoma and two had cutaneous melanoma.

TCRdb's copy holds only in-frame clones and misses some; the assay was immunoSEQ multiplex PCR. Here the sample spans 75,000 to 80,000 clones, about 82% being singletons. The CDR3 totals 16 residues. V was pared by 5 bases and J by 0 bases, with 6 bases of the junction left unmatched. The germline gives CDR1 LNHDA, CDR2 SQIVND (reference sequence). The specimen comprised CD4+ or CD8+ T cells sorted from blood, sampled in a trial of the OX40 agonist ivuxolimab. The genes are TRBV19 and TRBJ2-4; TRBD1 matches 8 bases. The sequence derives from an adult with an advanced solid tumor such as melanoma, head and neck, liver or kidney cancer. This chain's CDR3 is CASSPPRGPAKNIQYF. CDR3 DNA: TGTGCCAGTAGTCCCCCCAGGGGGCCAGCCAAAAACATTCAGTACTTC. Based on the CDR3 plus reference TRBV19 and TRBJ2-4, the full variable domain is DGGITQSPKYLFRKEGQNVTLSCEQNLNHDAMYWYRQDPGQGLRLIYYSQIVNDFQKGDIAEGYSVSREKKESFPLTVTSAQKNPTAFYLCASSPPRGPAKNIQYFGAGTRLSVL.